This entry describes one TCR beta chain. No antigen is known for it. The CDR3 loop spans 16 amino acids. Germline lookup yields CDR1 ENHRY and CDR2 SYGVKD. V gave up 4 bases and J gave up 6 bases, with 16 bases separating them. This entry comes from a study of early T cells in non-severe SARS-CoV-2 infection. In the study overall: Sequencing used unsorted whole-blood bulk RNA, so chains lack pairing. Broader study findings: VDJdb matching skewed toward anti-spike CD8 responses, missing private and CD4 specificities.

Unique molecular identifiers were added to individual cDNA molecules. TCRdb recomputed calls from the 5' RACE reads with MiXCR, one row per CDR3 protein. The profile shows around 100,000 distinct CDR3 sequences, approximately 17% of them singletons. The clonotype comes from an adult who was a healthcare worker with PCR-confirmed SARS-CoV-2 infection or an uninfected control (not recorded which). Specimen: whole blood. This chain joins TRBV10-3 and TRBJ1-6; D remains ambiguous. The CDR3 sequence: CAISGDSPAGNSPLHF. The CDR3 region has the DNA TGTGCCATCAGTGGCGATTCTCCTGCGGGTAATTCACCCCTCCACTTT.